A single T cell receptor (beta chain) is shown here with its context. This entry belongs to a study of shared clonotypes between healthy human individuals. The assay was carried out at the deep level. Clones were read by immunoSEQ multiplex PCR, and TCRdb kept only the in-frame ones, dropping some. The sample yields about 330,000 clones, approximately 79% seen once. CDR3 length equals 13 residues. With 1 base removed from V and 5 bases from J, the gap between germline ends came to 6 bases. Germline CDR1 MNHNS, CDR2 SASEGT. The TCR sequence derives from a man aged 25-40 years in good health. The rearrangement uses TRBV6-1 and TRBJ1-5; no clear D. The sequencing input was memory CD4+ T cells sorted from blood. Subset specified: CD45RA-negative fraction. CDR3: CASSEGGYQPQHF. The CDR3 DNA reads TGTGCCAGCAGTGAAGGTGGTTATCAGCCCCAGCATTTT.